These T cell receptor beta chains were read from a single sample in a study. TCRdb used MiXCR to reprocess the multiplex PCR reads, holding one entry per CDR3 protein. The data contain roughly 980 distinct CDR3 sequences, 5.5% to 7% of them singletons. Sequencing was done on a sample of tumor-infiltrating naive CD4+ T cells sorted from the breast tumor. These receptors were obtained from a female donor with breast cancer. Both conserved end residues are part of each CDR3. Each record gives: V gene, clone size, D gene, J gene, CDR3 DNA, CDR3 protein. The D gene is left open where the match is weak. The size field is filled for only some rows; it gives once, few, many or a size class.

v_call: TRBV12-3/TRBV12-4; clone_size: medium-sized; d_call: TRBD1; j_call: TRBJ1-2; cdr3_nt: TGTGCCAGCGTCGGGACAGGACATGGCTACACCTTC; cdr3_aa: CASVGTGHGYTF
v_call: TRBV12-3/TRBV12-4; clone_size: few; d_call: -; j_call: TRBJ1-2; cdr3_nt: TGTGCCAGCAGTTCCTCTGAGTGGCAGGGAGCCTATGGCTACACCTTC; cdr3_aa: CASSSSEWQGAYGYTF
v_call: TRBV12-3/TRBV12-4; clone_size: large; d_call: -; j_call: TRBJ1-2; cdr3_nt: TGTGCCAGCAGTAGCCGGGATCGGGTAAGAGGCTATGGCTACACCTTC; cdr3_aa: CASSSRDRVRGYGYTF
v_call: TRBV12-3/TRBV12-4; clone_size: medium-sized; d_call: -; j_call: TRBJ1-2; cdr3_nt: TGTGCCAGCATCAAATCTAAGGGGCAGAACTATGGCTACACCTTC; cdr3_aa: CASIKSKGQNYGYTF
v_call: TRBV12-3/TRBV12-4; clone_size: -; d_call: -; j_call: TRBJ1-2; cdr3_nt: TGTGCCAGCAGGGACTCTGTGGCTAACTATGGCTACACCTTC; cdr3_aa: CASRDSVANYGYTF
v_call: TRBV12-3/TRBV12-4; clone_size: few; d_call: -; j_call: TRBJ1-2; cdr3_nt: TGTGCCAGCAGTTTCGGCAGGGCTCCGGGCCTATATGGCTACACCTTC; cdr3_aa: CASSFGRAPGLYGYTF
v_call: TRBV12-3/TRBV12-4; clone_size: medium-sized; d_call: -; j_call: TRBJ1-2; cdr3_nt: TGTGCCAGCAGCCCGACACCCGAAACCTATGGCTACACCTTC; cdr3_aa: CASSPTPETYGYTF
v_call: TRBV12-3/TRBV12-4; clone_size: medium-sized; d_call: TRBD1; j_call: TRBJ1-2; cdr3_nt: TGTGCCAGCAGTTTAAGGACAGGCCCCAACTATGGCTACACCTTC; cdr3_aa: CASSLRTGPNYGYTF
v_call: TRBV12-3/TRBV12-4; clone_size: medium-sized; d_call: -; j_call: TRBJ1-2; cdr3_nt: TGTGCCAGCAGACCGGGTCTTTACTATGGCTACACCTTC; cdr3_aa: CASRPGLYYGYTF
v_call: TRBV12-3/TRBV12-4; clone_size: medium-sized; d_call: TRBD1; j_call: TRBJ1-2; cdr3_nt: TGTGCCAGCCGGTACAGGGGTAATGGCTACACCTTC; cdr3_aa: CASRYRGNGYTF
v_call: TRBV12-3/TRBV12-4; clone_size: many; d_call: TRBD1; j_call: TRBJ1-2; cdr3_nt: TGTGCCAGCAGCGATCCGGGACAGGGTTACGGCTACACCTTC; cdr3_aa: CASSDPGQGYGYTF
v_call: TRBV12-3/TRBV12-4; clone_size: many; d_call: -; j_call: TRBJ1-2; cdr3_nt: TGTGCCAGCAGCCGACAAACCTATGGCTACACCTTC; cdr3_aa: CASSRQTYGYTF
v_call: TRBV12-3/TRBV12-4; clone_size: many; d_call: -; j_call: TRBJ1-2; cdr3_nt: TGTGCCAGCAGTTTAAGGGGAAACTTCTATGGCTACACCTTC; cdr3_aa: CASSLRGNFYGYTF
v_call: TRBV12-3/TRBV12-4; clone_size: -; d_call: -; j_call: TRBJ1-2; cdr3_nt: TGTGCCAGCAGCCTGGACAGACCCTATGGCTACACCTTC; cdr3_aa: CASSLDRPYGYTF
v_call: TRBV12-3/TRBV12-4; clone_size: many; d_call: -; j_call: TRBJ1-2; cdr3_nt: TGTGCCAGCAGTCAAGGGGTAATGAGGGGCTACACCTTC; cdr3_aa: CASSQGVMRGYTF
v_call: TRBV12-3/TRBV12-4; clone_size: medium-sized; d_call: -; j_call: TRBJ1-2; cdr3_nt: TGTGCCAGCAGCCCAGGGGTTCAATATGGCTACACCTTC; cdr3_aa: CASSPGVQYGYTF
v_call: TRBV12-3/TRBV12-4; clone_size: medium-sized; d_call: -; j_call: TRBJ1-2; cdr3_nt: TGTGCCAGCAGACAAGCCCAGGGCCCTGGCTACACCTTC; cdr3_aa: CASRQAQGPGYTF
v_call: TRBV12-3/TRBV12-4; clone_size: -; d_call: TRBD1; j_call: TRBJ1-2; cdr3_nt: TGTGCCAGCAGCCCGTCGGACAGGGTATCATATGGCTACACCTTC; cdr3_aa: CASSPSDRVSYGYTF
v_call: TRBV12-3/TRBV12-4; clone_size: many; d_call: -; j_call: TRBJ1-2; cdr3_nt: TGTGCCAGCATGGTCGCTCCAGGCCTAATGAACTATGGCTACACCTTC; cdr3_aa: CASMVAPGLMNYGYTF
v_call: TRBV12-3/TRBV12-4; clone_size: many; d_call: TRBD1; j_call: TRBJ1-2; cdr3_nt: TGTGCCAGCAGCCACGGGACAGGCGGAGGCACTTACTATGGCTACACCTTC; cdr3_aa: CASSHGTGGGTYYGYTF
v_call: TRBV12-3/TRBV12-4; clone_size: few; d_call: -; j_call: TRBJ1-2; cdr3_nt: TGTGCCAGCAGGGCCAACTATGGCTACACCTTC; cdr3_aa: CASRANYGYTF
v_call: TRBV12-3/TRBV12-4; clone_size: few; d_call: -; j_call: TRBJ1-2; cdr3_nt: TGTGCCAGCCGGTGGAGTGGCTACACCTTC; cdr3_aa: CASRWSGYTF